Listed below are T cell receptor beta chains from one sample, sequenced in a study of blood T cell repertoires in COVID-19. Sequenced by immunoSEQ multiplex PCR; TCRdb stores in-frame clones only, minus some. The sample lists around 130,000 clones; about 83% were seen once. Sequencing was performed on PBMCs or T cells enriched from blood (not recorded which). All receptors come from a woman aged 30 to 39 who had recovered from COVID-19. CDR3s include the opening cysteine and the closing phenylalanine or tryptophan. A D gene is named only where the DNA matches it firmly. Not all rows give a size; the values are once, few, many and, for expanded clones, a class.

clone_size d_call j_call v_call cdr3_aa cdr3_nt
- TRBD1 TRBJ2-3 TRBV6-2/TRBV6-3 CASSRGQGADTDTQYF TGTGCCAGCAGTCGAGGACAGGGGGCAGACACAGATACGCAGTATTTT
- - TRBJ2-7 TRBV9 CASSVAGSLRPYEQYF TGTGCCAGCAGCGTAGCGGGTAGCCTGAGACCCTACGAGCAGTACTTC
- TRBD2 TRBJ2-7 TRBV4-1 CASSPGLVREQYF TGCGCCAGCAGTCCGGGACTAGTGAGAGAGCAGTACTTC
- - TRBJ2-3 TRBV28 CASSYDSGTIYASTDTQYF TGTGCCAGCAGTTATGACTCCGGGACAATTTACGCTAGCACAGATACGCAGTATTTT
once - TRBJ2-3 TRBV5-1 CASSLMYRDKSSTDTQYF TGCGCCAGCAGCTTAATGTACCGGGACAAGAGTAGCACAGATACGCAGTATTTT
few TRBD2 TRBJ2-1 TRBV2 CASSEEKRGIEQFF TGTGCCAGCAGTGAAGAGAAGCGGGGGATCGAGCAGTTCTTC
- TRBD1 TRBJ2-5 TRBV24-1 CATSEPGQGAQTQYF TGTGCCACCAGTGAACCCGGACAGGGGGCGCAGACCCAGTACTTC
- TRBD2 TRBJ2-3 TRBV28 CASETSVASGDHTDTQYF TGTGCCAGCGAAACCTCGGTGGCTAGCGGGGACCACACAGATACGCAGTATTTT
medium-sized - TRBJ1-2 TRBV5-6 CASSLGWGGYYGYTF TGTGCCAGCAGCTTGGGTTGGGGGGGCTACTATGGCTACACCTTC
- - TRBJ2-1 TRBV7-3 CASSLSPRSDEQFF TGTGCCAGCAGCTTATCCCCTAGGAGCGATGAGCAGTTCTTC
once - TRBJ2-7 TRBV27 CASSPSVRAYYEQYF TGTGCCAGCAGTCCGTCAGTCAGGGCCTACTACGAGCAGTACTTC
- TRBD2 TRBJ2-7 TRBV5-1 CASSLGLAGVSEQYF TGCGCCAGCAGCTTGGGGTTAGCGGGAGTATCAGAGCAGTACTTC
- TRBD2 TRBJ2-7 TRBV30 CAWEPGLASYEQYF TGTGCCTGGGAGCCGGGACTAGCCAGCTACGAGCAGTACTTC
once - TRBJ2-1 TRBV21-1 CARGTDYNEQFF TGTGCCCGGGGGACAGACTACAATGAGCAGTTCTTC
- - TRBJ1-2 TRBV20-1 CSASPSSGYTF TGCAGTGCTAGCCCCAGTTCTGGCTACACCTTC
large - TRBJ1-2 TRBV28 CATAGGGRAYGYTF TGTGCCACTGCGGGGGGGGGCCGGGCCTATGGCTACACCTTC
few - TRBJ1-1 TRBV4-3 CASSGSAWGGNTEAFF TGCGCCAGCAGCGGAAGCGCCTGGGGGGGAAACACTGAAGCTTTCTTT
- - TRBJ1-2 TRBV7-9 CASSLDSTNYGYTF TGTGCCAGCAGCTTAGACTCTACTAACTATGGCTACACCTTC
- TRBD1 TRBJ1-5 TRBV6-1 CASSDPSTGSLWNQPQHF TGTGCCAGCAGTGACCCCTCGACAGGGTCCCTATGGAATCAGCCCCAGCATTTT
- TRBD1 TRBJ2-4 TRBV7-2 CASSVVAGTAQNIQYF TGTGCCAGCAGCGTCGTTGCCGGGACAGCCCAAAACATTCAGTACTTC
few TRBD1 TRBJ1-5 TRBV6-1 CASSEVTGGQPQHF TGTGCCAGCAGTGAAGTGACAGGGGGTCAGCCCCAGCATTTT
- - TRBJ2-2 TRBV5-4 CASSPGWAANTGELFF TGTGCCAGCAGCCCAGGTTGGGCCGCGAACACCGGGGAGCTGTTTTTT
few - TRBJ1-1 TRBV7-6 CASSPSALKRINTEAFF TGTGCCAGCAGCCCCAGCGCCCTGAAGCGCATAAACACTGAAGCTTTCTTT
- - TRBJ1-6 TRBV18 CASSPLARGESPLHF TGTGCCAGCTCACCACTGGCCAGGGGTGAGTCACCCCTCCACTTT
- TRBD2 TRBJ2-1 TRBV4-3 CASSLTSGAIWGEQFF TGCGCCAGCAGCCTGACTAGCGGAGCGATTTGGGGTGAGCAGTTCTTC
- - TRBJ2-3 TRBV4-1 CASSQSPSRSTDTQYF TGCGCCAGCAGCCAATCCCCCAGCAGGAGCACAGATACGCAGTATTTT
- TRBD1 TRBJ2-3 TRBV27 CASSFNPPGQGGVDTQYF TGTGCCAGCAGTTTCAACCCCCCGGGACAGGGCGGTGTAGATACGCAGTATTTT
- TRBD1 TRBJ1-4 TRBV5-4 CASSSRDRGLTNEKLFF TGTGCCAGCAGCTCCCGGGACAGGGGTTTAACTAATGAAAAACTGTTTTTT
- TRBD2 TRBJ2-7 TRBV9 CASSAGGLAGGPAYEQYF TGTGCCAGCAGCGCCGGGGGACTAGCGGGAGGGCCAGCCTACGAGCAGTACTTC
- - TRBJ1-1 TRBV12-3/TRBV12-4 CASSTLGGFGAFF TGTGCCAGCAGTACCCTGGGGGGGTTCGGAGCTTTCTTT
- - TRBJ1-4 TRBV7-9 CASSSQGRLGEKLFF TGTGCCAGCAGCTCACAAGGGAGGCTGGGTGAAAAACTGTTTTTT
- TRBD1 TRBJ1-2 TRBV7-2 CASKNRDRGGYTF TGTGCCAGCAAAAACCGGGACAGGGGTGGCTACACCTTC
- TRBD1 TRBJ2-7 TRBV27 CASSPRTGGSVYEQYF TGTGCCAGCAGTCCCAGGACAGGGGGCAGCGTTTACGAGCAGTACTTC
- TRBD1 TRBJ1-3 TRBV5-8 CASSSRTGSSGNTIYF TGTGCCAGCAGCTCTCGGACAGGCAGCTCTGGAAACACCATATATTTT
- - TRBJ1-2 TRBV6-5 CASTQRGRHYGYTF TGTGCCAGCACCCAAAGGGGCAGGCACTATGGCTACACCTTC
- TRBD2 TRBJ2-3 TRBV29-1 CSVEGAGAGDTQYF TGCAGCGTTGAAGGGGCGGGAGCGGGAGATACGCAGTATTTT
- TRBD2 TRBJ2-1 TRBV18 CASFTGTSGIGEQFF TGTGCCAGCTTTACCGGGACTAGCGGGATTGGTGAGCAGTTCTTC
- TRBD1 TRBJ1-3 TRBV6-2/TRBV6-3 CASSPTGVGNTIYF TGTGCCAGCAGCCCCACAGGGGTCGGAAACACCATATATTTT
once TRBD1 TRBJ2-7 TRBV28 CASIRQGARYEQYF TGTGCCAGCATTCGACAGGGGGCGCGATACGAGCAGTACTTC
- TRBD2 TRBJ2-1 TRBV9 CASSPERTSGLFEQFF TGTGCCAGCAGCCCAGAGCGGACTAGCGGTTTATTTGAGCAGTTCTTC
- - TRBJ1-2 TRBV4-2 CASSQDIDLTYGYTF TGTGCCAGCAGCCAAGATATAGACTTGACTTATGGCTACACCTTC
- TRBD2 TRBJ2-3 TRBV5-1 CASSPSGIPTDTQYF TGCGCCAGCAGCCCTAGCGGGATACCCACAGATACGCAGTATTTT